Here is one T cell receptor (beta chain) with its context. The data were produced by immunoSEQ multiplex PCR, yet TCRdb's version contains in-frame clones alone and is incomplete. The repertoire holds approximately 65,000 clones, about 90% seen once, with approximately 1.5% in the top ten. The germline CDR1 and CDR2 sequences are LGHNA and YSLEER. V was trimmed by 0 bases and J by 0 bases, leaving 14 bases between them. This CDR3 region has 18 residues. This sample was taken from a study of T cell changes during pregnancy in multiple sclerosis. The chain combines TRBV4-3 with TRBJ1-4; D is uncertain. The sequencing here drew on peripheral blood, taken in the third trimester of pregnancy. The source of this sequence is a female donor in good health, enrolled as a control in a pregnancy study. CDR3 region: CASSQDPAGSSTNEKLFF. The CDR3 DNA reads TGCGCCAGCAGCCAAGATCCAGCAGGCAGCTCAACTAATGAAAAACTGTTTTTT.